These 26 T cell receptor beta chains share one sample of origin, sequenced in a study of cytomegalovirus exposure and HLA in healthy donors (dated by TCRdb to 2016 to 2017). Library generation was performed with the immunoSEQ multiplex PCR assay. A mixture of 60 forward primers for TCR Vbeta segments and 13 reverse primers for TCR Jbeta segments was used in the multiplex PCR. TCRdb carries this immuneACCESS record with in-frame sequences only. Its versions omit some clonotypes, under half of them owing to an unresolved V gene in the studies checked, with the rest unexplained. The sample contains about 140,000 clones, 70% to 80% of them found a single time. The ten most abundant clones make up just over 8.5% of the sample. Sequencing was done on a sample of PBMCs. The receptors stem from a woman aged 45-65 years in good health and CMV-seropositive.

This clone was detected only a few times. The rearrangement joins TRBV7-9 to TRBJ1-4; D is undetermined. The germline gives CDR1 SEHNR, CDR2 FQNEAQ (reference sequence). V was clipped by 3 bases and J by 7 bases, with 18 bases between them. The CDR3 totals 16 residues. The CDR3: CASSFSAQPAAEKLFF. CDR3 bases: TGTGCCAGCAGCTTCTCGGCGCAACCGGCGGCTGAAAAACTGTTTTTT.

The chain carries TRBV11-1 and TRBJ2-5, with 10 bases that match TRBD1. The J call may be faulty, since TRBJ2-7 better matches the DNA end. This CDR3 spans 14 amino acids. Germline assignment: CDR1 SGHAT and CDR2 FQDESV (reference sequence). CDR3 in amino acids: CASSRDRGLYEQYF. The CDR3 bases are TGTGCCAGCAGCCGCGACAGGGGGCTCTACGAGCAGTACTTC.

This chain joins TRBV29-1 and TRBJ2-1; 7 bases map to TRBD1. J lost 0 bases, V lost 6 bases, and 11 bases had no gene match. CDR3 length: 16 amino acids. Germline V CDR1 and CDR2: SQVTM, ANQGSEA. CDR3 DNA sequence: TGCAGCGTGGACCCCGAGGGGGCCTACTCCTACAATGAGCAGTTCTTC. Encoded protein: CSVDPEGAYSYNEQFF.

The genes are TRBV7-3 and TRBJ1-1; D unresolved. The CDR3 spans 13 residues. V lost 3 bases to trimming and J lost 3 bases, with 8 bases between them. Germline assignment: CDR1 SGHTA and CDR2 FQGTGA. The CDR3 DNA is TGTGCCAGCAGCTTCTTAACAGACACTGAAGCTTTCTTT. Amino acid sequence: CASSFLTDTEAFF.

This chain uses TRBV10-3 with TRBJ2-5; possible D gene TRBD1, 5 bases. This CDR3 comprises 15 residues. Germline V gene data show CDR1 as ENHRY and CDR2 as SYGVKD. The V end lost 0 bases, the J end lost 5 bases, and 13 bases lay between the germline ends. CDR3 nucleotide sequence: TGTGCCATCAGTGAGTCGGGGCTGAGACGGGAGACCCAGTACTTC. Translating it yields CAISESGLRRETQYF.

V is TRBV1 and J is TRBJ2-7; TRBD2, the D gene given by the table, was not confirmed from the DNA. TRBV1 is described as a pseudogene. This CDR3 comprises 15 residues. For the CDR3, the DNA is TGCACCAGCAGCCACGGGGGGCTTCACCTTTACGAGCAGTACTTC. Residues: CTSSHGGLHLYEQYF.

The rearrangement uses TRBV10-1 and TRBJ1-6; 7 nucleotides line up with TRBD1. Trimming took 5 bases from V and 4 from J; bases not matched to a gene: 20. The CDR3 has 20 residues. Germline-derived CDR1 and CDR2 are WNHNN and SYGVQD (reference sequence). The CDR3 nucleotides read TGCGCCAGCAGTTTTCGCCCCAACTCATGCGGGACAGATTATAATTCACCCCTCCACTTT. Protein: CASSFRPNSCGTDYNSPLHF.

V gene TRBV10-3 combines with J gene TRBJ1-3, with a tentative D call TRBD1 (6 bases). Deletions cut 6 bases from V and 0 bases from J, with 12 bases between. CDR3 size: 15 residues. CDR1 ENHRY and CDR2 SYGVKD come from the germline V gene. The CDR3, as DNA: TGTGCCATCAGAACCGGGACACACTCTGGAAACACCATATATTTT. It encodes CAIRTGTHSGNTIYF.

This clone was observed a single time. The chain recombines TRBV2 with TRBJ2-2; maybe TRBD1 (5 bases). Trimming pared 6 bases from V and 5 bases from J, leaving 13 bases between. This CDR3 has 14 amino acids. Looked up from germline, CDR1 is SNHLY and CDR2 is FYNNEI. The CDR3 DNA reads as TGTGCCAGCAGCCGGCAGGGTAGTACCGGGGAGCTGTTTTTT. Translated, it gives CASSRQGSTGELFF.

The chain links TRBV27 to TRBJ1-2; D is unclear. Per germline, CDR1 MNHEY and CDR2 SMNVEV (reference sequence). V lost 5 bases and J 2 bases, leaving 12 bases between the germline ends. The CDR3 is 14 residues long. The CDR3 here is CASSPHGENYGYTF. The CDR3 DNA follows: TGTGCCAGCAGTCCCCATGGGGAGAACTATGGCTACACCTTC.

The V and J genes are TRBV7-2 and TRBJ2-7; 9 bases map to TRBD1. J was trimmed by 4 bases and V by 7 bases; bases with no gene match: 11. This CDR3 is 15 amino acids long. Per germline, CDR1 SGHTA and CDR2 FQGNSA. For the CDR3, the DNA is TGTGCCAGCACCCTAGGGTCGGGACAGGGATACGAGCAGTACTTC. This encodes CASTLGSGQGYEQYF.

The V call is TRBV19, the J call TRBJ2-7; possible D gene TRBD2, 5 bases. V lost 1 base and J 1 base, leaving 8 bases between the germline ends. This CDR3 comprises 14 residues. Germline V gene data show CDR1 as LNHDA and CDR2 as SQIVND (reference sequence). CDR3 nucleotide sequence: TGTGCCAGTAGTATAGGTCGGGAATCCTACGAGCAGTACTTC. Translation gives CASSIGRESYEQYF.

As DNA, the CDR3 is TGTGCCAGCAGTCCCACTGTCGGCTACGAGCAGTACTTC. Translating gives CASSPTVGYEQYF. This chain connects TRBV28 to TRBJ2-7; no firm D call. The germline gives CDR1 MDHEN, CDR2 SYDVKM. The ends were cut back, 5 bases at V and 3 bases at J, with 11 bases in the middle. The CDR3 covers 13 residues. Supplemented by reference TRBV28 and TRBJ2-7, the full variable domain reads DVKVTQSSRYLVKRTGEKVFLECVQDMDHENMFWYRQDPGLGLRLIYFSYDVKMKEKGDIPEGYSVSREKKERFSLILESASTNQTSMYLCASSPTVGYEQYFGPGTRLTVT.

The V call is TRBV28, the J call TRBJ2-7; TRBD2 might be the D (6 bases). Germline loops: CDR1 MDHEN, CDR2 SYDVKM. The V end lost 5 bases, the J end lost 4 bases, and 12 bases lay between the germline ends. The CDR3 extends over 13 amino acids. The CDR3 nucleotides read TGTGCCAGCAGTGGCGGGACTCCTTACGAGCAGTACTTC. It encodes CASSGGTPYEQYF. Using reference TRBV28 and TRBJ2-7 for the parts outside the CDR3, the full variable domain is DVKVTQSSRYLVKRTGEKVFLECVQDMDHENMFWYRQDPGLGLRLIYFSYDVKMKEKGDIPEGYSVSREKKERFSLILESASTNQTSMYLCASSGGTPYEQYFGPGTRLTVT.

V gene TRBV2 combines with J gene TRBJ2-5; no clear D. Germline V gene sequence: CDR1 SNHLY, CDR2 FYNNEI. The CDR3 spans 11 residues. V was shortened by 2 bases and J by 8 bases, with 6 bases between the two germline ends. The CDR3 DNA sequence: TGTGCCAGCAGTGAAAGCAACACCCAGTACTTC. The encoded protein is CASSESNTQYF. Full variable domain (remainder filled in from reference TRBV2 and TRBJ2-5): EPEVTQTPSHQVTQMGQEVILRCVPISNHLYFYWYRQILGQKVEFLVSFYNNEISEKSEIFDDQFSVERPDGSNFTLKIRSTKLEDSAMYFCASSESNTQYFGPGTRLLVL.

The chain is built from TRBV4-1 and TRBJ2-7, with 11 bases lining up with TRBD1. J gave up 4 bases and V 1 base, and 3 bases lay outside the gene matches. CDR1 and CDR2 (germline): MGHRA, YSYEKL. The CDR3 is made up of 15 amino acids. CDR3 loop: CASSQGGTGGYEQYF. Here the CDR3 DNA reads TGCGCCAGCAGCCAAGGGGGGACAGGGGGGTACGAGCAGTACTTC.

The chain is built from TRBV11-2 and TRBJ2-6, with D possibly being TRBD1 (5 bases). V gave up 6 bases and J gave up 2 bases, with 14 bases separating them. Germline CDR1 is SGHAT and CDR2 is FQNNGV. The CDR3 is 16 amino acids. As DNA, the CDR3 is TGTGCCAGCAGTTATGATACAGGTGCTGGGGCCAACGTCCTGACTTTC. Amino acid sequence: CASSYDTGAGANVLTF.

In its sample, this clone was seen once. The chain carries TRBV27 and TRBJ2-7, with a possible D match to TRBD1 (5 bases). Looked up from germline, CDR1 is MNHEY and CDR2 is SMNVEV (reference sequence). The V and J ends lost 5 bases and 4 bases respectively, with 21 bases between them. The CDR3 consists of 16 residues. The CDR3 region is CASSRSGINYYYEQYF. The CDR3, as DNA: TGTGCCAGCAGTAGATCAGGGATCAACTATTATTACGAGCAGTACTTC.

In this sample, this clone turned up once. The V call is TRBV4-1, the J call TRBJ1-4, with 10 positions matching TRBD1. The germline V gene encodes CDR1 MGHRA and CDR2 YSYEKL. The CDR3 loop spans 18 amino acids. Trimming cost V 2 bases and J 5 bases; bases outside gene matches: 11. The CDR3 region has the DNA TGCGCCAGCAGCCAATCGGGACAGGGGACCTTCGGCAATGAAAAACTGTTTTTT. It encodes CASSQSGQGTFGNEKLFF.

The chain couples TRBV4-3 to TRBJ1-1; the match to TRBD1 covers 9 bases. The CDR3 covers 17 residues. Trimming at V came to 11 bases and at J to 0 bases, leaving 16 bases not matched to a gene. CDR1 LGHNA and CDR2 YSLEER come from the germline V gene. The CDR3 sequence: CAYGIAGTGSLNTEAFF. The DNA of the CDR3 is TGCGCCTACGGAATTGCCGGGACAGGGAGCCTGAACACTGAAGCTTTCTTT.

V and J are TRBV6-1 and TRBJ1-1, with D uncertain. The CDR3 has 14 amino acids. V shed 7 bases and J shed 0 bases, with 12 bases lying between them. Looked up from germline, CDR1 is MNHNS and CDR2 is SASEGT. CDR3 residues: CASIGPVLNTEAFF. The CDR3 region has the DNA TGTGCCAGCATTGGGCCGGTGTTGAACACTGAAGCTTTCTTT.

This chain connects TRBV19 to TRBJ2-1; 16 bases match TRBD2. The CDR3 totals 17 residues. J lost 9 bases, V lost 7 bases, and 12 bases had no gene match. The germline V gene encodes CDR1 LNHDA and CDR2 SQIVND (reference sequence). CDR3 coding DNA: TGTGCCAGTATGGGGACTAGCGGGGGGGCCTTATGGAGTGAGCAGTTCTTC. It specifies CASMGTSGGALWSEQFF.

This clone has a handful of counts. The chain recombines TRBV5-4 with TRBJ2-1; 7 bases are shared with TRBD1. Germline CDR1 is SGHNT and CDR2 is YYREEE (reference sequence). The CDR3 runs to 15 residues. The V segment lost 4 bases and the J segment 0 bases; nucleotides outside the gene matches: 4. The CDR3: CASSPGQPSYNEQFF. CDR3 DNA: TGTGCCAGCAGCCCGGGACAGCCCTCCTACAATGAGCAGTTCTTC.

The V call is TRBV7-9, the J call TRBJ1-2; 8 nucleotides line up with TRBD1. Germline values: CDR1 SEHNR, CDR2 FQNEAQ (reference sequence). Germline trimming cut 4 bases from V and 4 bases from J; bases unmatched to any gene: 17. The CDR3 spans 18 residues. The CDR3 here is CASSYDESRQGIVYGYTF. The DNA for the CDR3 is TGTGCCAGCAGCTACGATGAAAGCCGACAGGGGATCGTCTATGGCTACACCTTC.

This clone was observed a single time. This sequence joins TRBV15 and TRBJ2-7; possibly TRBD2 for D (5 bases). With 4 bases removed from V and 0 bases from J, the gap between germline ends came to 13 bases. CDR3 length equals 15 residues. Looked up from germline, CDR1 is LNHNV and CDR2 is YYDKDF (reference sequence). In nucleotides, the CDR3 is TGTGCCACCAGCAATCGGGGAATAGGCTCCTACGAGCAGTACTTC. It yields the protein CATSNRGIGSYEQYF.

V gene TRBV6-5 combines with J gene TRBJ2-7; 9 bases map to TRBD1. V shed 6 bases and J 6 bases; nucleotides not matched to a gene: 6. This CDR3 spans 13 amino acids. Looked up from germline, CDR1 is MNHEY and CDR2 is SVGAGI. The DNA of the CDR3 is TGTGCCAGCAGCCTGGACAGGGGAGTCGAGCAGTACTTC. It yields the protein CASSLDRGVEQYF.